This T cell receptor beta chain was captured in a study of CD8+ T cells in alopecia areata. cDNA serving as the sequencing template came from extracted, reverse transcribed RNA. Assay used: immunoSEQ multiplex PCR; TCRdb lists only in-frame clones, some missing. The sample includes roughly 23,000 clones, roughly 50% of them seen just once. Germline V gene data show CDR1 as SEHNR and CDR2 as FQNEAQ (reference sequence). The CDR3 has 17 residues. Trimming stripped 5 bases from V and 0 bases from J, with 17 bases between. This clone has just a few counts. The antigen is not known. Sampling of alopecia areata patients yielded lesional scalp punch biopsies as well as peripheral blood. Broader study findings: Affected lesional scalp, above all in alopecia totalis/universalis, was more clonal than normal scalp.

The receptor was derived from a human donor with alopecia areata. The V and J genes are TRBV7-9 and TRBJ2-1; TRBD1 might be the D (6 bases). Sequencing input: NKG2D-high CD8+ T cells sorted from blood. The CDR3 coding sequence is TGTGCCAGCAGCCCCCGTAGGGACACAAGCTCCTACAATGAGCAGTTCTTC. It specifies CASSPRRDTSSYNEQFF.